This T cell receptor (beta chain) was retrieved from a study of T-cell reconstitution after alpha-beta-depleted transplantation in children. Study outcomes and limitations: Reportedly, alpha-beta T cells present about two months post-transplant originated from several hundred expanded clones of graft origin. Counts and diversity of T cells one year after transplant came mostly from newly produced T cells.

It was with unique molecular identifiers that the TCRbeta library was prepared. TCRdb re-called the PCR reads through MiXCR, storing one row per CDR3 protein. The repertoire consists of about 980,000 distinct CDR3 sequences, with about 29% occurring once and the leading ten covering around 30%. A word on this clonotype: Its antigen is unidentified.

The receptor comes from a boy younger than two who had a stem cell transplant for SCID, so the T cells may come from the graft donor. This material consisted of PBMCs, mostly from graft donor cells, taken 360 days after TCRalphabeta/CD19-depleted stem cell transplant.

CDR3 in DNA: TGTGCCAGCAGCCCCGGGCACAGGGGGCCAATAGCCAAAAACATTCAGTACTTC. This codes for CASSPGHRGPIAKNIQYF. This sequence joins TRBV11-2 and TRBJ2-4, with 9 bases aligning to TRBD1. Trimming removed 5 bases from V and 0 bases from J; junction bases left unmatched: 11. CDR1 is SGHAT and CDR2 is FQNNGV in the germline V gene. The CDR3 runs to 18 residues.